This TCR beta chain was captured by sequencing in a study of T cell responses to AZD1222 COVID-19 vaccine. Study outcomes and limitations: Baseline serology detected seropositivity in only a handful of AZD1222 recipients. Spike-specific TCR repertoires showed rising breadth and depth after two AZD1222 doses. There were vaccine-associated CD4 TCRs across spike, dominant at 160-218 and 743-854. Donors, mostly white British, included more females; clonal diversity was possibly underestimated.

Profiled with immunoSEQ multiplex PCR; TCRdb holds only in-frame clones, not every one. The data show about 120,000 clones, around 92% seen once. The CDR3 sequence is 16 residues long. Per the germline V gene, CDR1 is LGHDT and CDR2 is YNNKEL (reference sequence). Trimming took off 1 base at V and 11 bases at J, with 21 bases between the two ends. Comment on this clone: Its antigen is still unknown.

The receptor was isolated from an adult in good health. The chain recombines TRBV3-1 (or the pseudogene TRBV3-2) with TRBJ1-5; perhaps TRBD1 as D (6 bases). The sequencing used peripheral blood, collected on day 0 of AZD1222 vaccination. The DNA for the CDR3 is TGTGCCAGCAGCCAAGGACCCCCAGGGGCCCGAGGGGCCCAGCATTTT. Protein sequence: CASSQGPPGARGAQHF.